This TCR beta chain was sequenced in a study of cytomegalovirus exposure and HLA in healthy donors. The table came from immunoSEQ multiplex PCR; TCRdb's copy has only in-frame clones and leaves some out. The repertoire holds 45,000 to 60,000 clones, with 90% to 95% as singletons. This sequence originates from a woman between 18 and 29 years old in good health and CMV-seronegative. Sequencing was done on a sample of PBMCs.

CDR3 in amino acids: CASSLAGGEKDGTGELFF. DNA of the CDR3: TGTGCCAGCAGCTTAGCCGGCGGAGAAAAAGACGGAACCGGGGAGCTGTTTTTT. The rearrangement uses TRBV7-8 and TRBJ2-2; no clear D. Trimming took 0 bases from V and 5 from J, leaving 19 bases between them. CDR1 and CDR2 (germline): SGHVS, FQNEAQ. This CDR3 has 18 residues.